This passage covers 30 T cell receptor beta chains from one sample sequenced in a study of control samples from healthy donors and cancer patients. Repertoires were generated with immunoSEQ multiplex PCR, while TCRdb's copy carries only in-frame clones and drops some. The repertoire has around 85,000 clones, around nine tenths of them found once; the top ten carry 6.5% to 8%. Material: blood. These TCRs come from a woman aged 55-69 years in good health.

This clone was detected only a few times. V gene TRBV29-1 combines with J gene TRBJ1-2; no clear D gene. Germline V lookup: CDR1 SQVTM, CDR2 ANQGSEA. V was trimmed by 7 bases and J by 3 bases, leaving 12 bases between them. CDR3 size: 12 residues. The CDR3 sequence is CSAGQDYYGYTF. As DNA, the CDR3 is TGCAGCGCCGGGCAGGATTACTATGGCTACACCTTC. The whole variable domain, remainder taken from reference TRBV29-1 and TRBJ1-2, is SAVISQKPSRDICQRGTSLTIQCQVDSQVTMMFWYRQQPGQSLTLIATANQGSEATYESGFVIDKFPISRPNLTFSTLTVSNMSPEDSSIYLCSAGQDYYGYTFGSGTRLTVV.

The chain couples TRBV3-1 (or the pseudogene TRBV3-2) to TRBJ2-7; 14 bases map to TRBD2. Germline values: CDR1 LGHDT, CDR2 YNNKEL (reference sequence). Trimming at V came to 4 bases and at J to 2 bases, leaving 7 bases not matched to a gene. CDR3 length: 17 residues. Written as DNA, the CDR3 is TGTGCCAGCAGCCTCCCGGGACTAGCGGGAGAAACCTACGAGCAGTACTTC. It specifies CASSLPGLAGETYEQYF.

The chain links TRBV7-7 to TRBJ2-1; 9 nucleotides match TRBD2. The CDR3 sequence is 15 residues long. Germline CDR1 SSHAT, CDR2 FNYEAQ (reference sequence). V shed 1 base and J 8 bases; nucleotides not matched to a gene: 6. The chain's CDR3 is CASSLVAGGGDEQFF. The CDR3 DNA reads TGTGCCAGCAGCTTAGTGGCGGGAGGGGGCGATGAGCAGTTCTTC.

The chain uses TRBV7-8 and TRBJ2-1; maybe TRBD1 (5 bases). This CDR3 contains 14 residues. The germline V gene has CDR1 SGHVS and CDR2 FQNEAQ. Between the trimmed V and J ends, which lost 4 bases and 2 bases, there was a span of 9 bases. For the CDR3, the DNA is TGTGCCAGCAGCTACGACAGCACCTACAATGAGCAGTTCTTC. This translates into CASSYDSTYNEQFF.

This clone showed up just once. This chain uses TRBV3-1 (or the pseudogene TRBV3-2) with TRBJ2-7; D call uncertain. Germline CDR1 is LGHDT and CDR2 is YNNKEL (reference sequence). V was clipped by 2 bases and J by 3 bases, with 5 bases between them. This CDR3 spans 12 amino acids. The CDR3 coding sequence is TGTGCCAGCAGCCAATCGTTCTACGAGCAGTACTTC. This translates into CASSQSFYEQYF.

This clone appeared once. The CDR3 DNA reads TGTGCCATCACCCGGGATGCTAATGAAAAACTGTTTTTT. As protein: CAITRDANEKLFF. This sequence joins TRBV10-3 and TRBJ1-4; no firm D call. Trimming removed 7 bases from V and 3 bases from J, with 9 bases in between. The CDR3 runs to 13 residues. CDR1 is ENHRY, CDR2 SYGVKD, per germline.

The chain recombines TRBV5-1 with TRBJ1-2; 12 bases fit TRBD1. CDR3 length equals 16 residues. The germline CDR1 and CDR2 sequences are SGHRS and YFSETQ. J lost 6 bases, V lost 1 base, and 7 bases had no gene match. This chain's CDR3 is CASSLFRDRGQDGYTF. CDR3 sequence (DNA): TGCGCCAGCAGCTTGTTTCGGGACAGGGGGCAGGATGGCTACACCTTC.

This clone was recorded only once. The rearrangement joins TRBV27 to TRBJ2-3; the D is unclear. The V gene's germline CDR1 is MNHEY and CDR2 SMNVEV (reference sequence). The CDR3 runs to 18 residues. Trimming stripped 2 bases from V and 0 bases from J, with 18 bases between. The CDR3: CASSLRKEYFPSTDTQYF. As DNA, the CDR3 is TGTGCCAGCAGTTTACGGAAAGAATACTTCCCTAGCACAGATACGCAGTATTTT.

The chain recombines TRBV13 with TRBJ2-3, with 10 bases identical to TRBD2. Germline lookup yields CDR1 PRHDT and CDR2 FYEKMQ (reference sequence). The CDR3 covers 16 residues. V trimming: 5 bases; J trimming: 3 bases; junction bases outside the gene matches: 8. Here the CDR3 reads CASSQRAGGQTDTQYF. The DNA for the CDR3 is TGTGCCAGCAGCCAACGAGCGGGGGGGCAGACAGATACGCAGTATTTT.

V usage is TRBV24-1 and J usage is TRBJ2-5; 8 bases line up with TRBD2. J lost 5 bases, V lost 7 bases, and 8 bases had no gene match. CDR1 and CDR2 (germline): KGHDR, SFDVKD. CDR3 length: 14 residues. CDR3 residues: CATSIAGKSETQYF. DNA of the CDR3: TGTGCCACCAGCATAGCGGGAAAGAGTGAGACCCAGTACTTC.

Written as DNA, the CDR3 is TGCGCCAGCAGCAGCTGGGGACAGGGCTCGGGAGAGACCCAGTACTTC. Amino acids: CASSSWGQGSGETQYF. V and J are TRBV5-1 and TRBJ2-5, with 9 bases aligning to TRBD1. Germline CDR1 SGHRS, CDR2 YFSETQ. Trimming removed 4 bases from V and 4 bases from J; junction bases left unmatched: 11. This CDR3 is built from 16 residues.

The count of this clone is one. The V call is TRBV6-2 or TRBV6-3, the J call TRBJ2-1, with D maybe TRBD2 (7 bases). V was clipped by 6 bases and J by 0 bases, with 18 bases between them. Looked up from germline, CDR1 is MNHEY and CDR2 is SVGEGT. The CDR3 contains 17 residues. CDR3 DNA sequence: TGTGCCAGCAGCCCTTCTCGCGGGGGCCCCTCCTACAATGAGCAGTTCTTC. It codes for CASSPSRGGPSYNEQFF.

The chain is built from TRBV5-1 and TRBJ2-7, with D perhaps matching TRBD2 (6 bases). Germline loops: CDR1 SGHRS, CDR2 YFSETQ. The CDR3 covers 13 residues. V lost 2 bases and J 1 base, leaving 7 bases between the germline ends. The CDR3 reads CASSFGGSYEQYF. The CDR3 DNA reads as TGCGCCAGCAGCTTCGGAGGGTCCTACGAGCAGTACTTC. The whole variable domain, remainder taken from reference TRBV5-1 and TRBJ2-7, is KAGVTQTPRYLIKTRGQQVTLSCSPISGHRSVSWYQQTPGQGLQFLFEYFSETQRNKGNFPGRFSGRQFSNSRSEMNVSTLELGDSALYLCASSFGGSYEQYFGPGTRLTVT.

The CDR3 region has the DNA TGCGCCAGCAGCTTGGCGGGTTTCCGTTCCACAGGGGCGAGCACAGATACGCAGTATTTT. It yields the protein CASSLAGFRSTGASTDTQYF. This chain connects TRBV5-1 to TRBJ2-3; 7 bases are shared with TRBD1. The CDR3 spans 20 residues. Germline loops: CDR1 SGHRS, CDR2 YFSETQ. V shed 0 bases, J shed 0 bases, and the junction held 16 bases outside the gene matches.

The J gene is TRBJ2-6, the V gene TRBV7-2; 7 positions agree with TRBD1. The CDR3 runs to 15 residues. The germline gives CDR1 SGHTA, CDR2 FQGNSA. V shed 5 bases and J 2 bases; nucleotides not matched to a gene: 3. CDR3 bases: TGTGCCAGCAGCCCCGACAGGGCTGGGGCCAACGTCCTGACTTTC. It encodes CASSPDRAGANVLTF.

This chain links TRBV7-9 with TRBJ2-4, with D maybe TRBD1 (5 bases). V gave up 6 bases and J gave up 1 base, with 19 bases separating them. The CDR3 contains 17 residues. Germline V gene data show CDR1 as SEHNR and CDR2 as FQNEAQ (reference sequence). The CDR3 coding sequence is TGTGCCAGCAGGGACCCCAGGGTGATGGTGGCCAAAAACATTCAGTACTTC. The encoded protein is CASRDPRVMVAKNIQYF.

This chain uses TRBV20-1 with TRBJ2-2, with 7 bases lining up with TRBD2. Germline assignment: CDR1 DFQATT and CDR2 SNEGSKA (reference sequence). Trimming took 3 bases from V and 7 from J; bases not matched to a gene: 8. The CDR3 consists of 14 residues. CDR3 region: CSASRAGVVGELFF. CDR3 nucleotide sequence: TGCAGTGCTAGTAGGGCGGGAGTTGTCGGGGAGCTGTTTTTT.

V gene TRBV9 combines with J gene TRBJ2-6, with TRBD1 matching over 8 bases. Germline V gene lookup returns CDR1 SGDLS and CDR2 YYNGEE. CDR3 length: 16 residues. The V and J ends lost 4 bases and 0 bases, in that order; junction bases with no gene match: 3. CDR3 bases: TGTGCCAGCAGCACAGACAGGGGCTCTGGGGCCAACGTCCTGACTTTC. Protein product: CASSTDRGSGANVLTF.

The chain links TRBV5-4 to TRBJ2-1, with 9 bases fitting TRBD2. The CDR3 consists of 15 residues. Germline CDR1 is SGHNT and CDR2 is YYREEE (reference sequence). V gave up 2 bases and J gave up 5 bases; unmatched junction bases: 5. The CDR3 nucleotides are TGTGCCAGCAGCTTCAAGCGGGGGGTTAACAATGAGCAGTTCTTC. Residues: CASSFKRGVNNEQFF.

This clone has more than one count but fewer than ten. The chain has TRBV9 and TRBJ1-2; no firm D call. Trimming stripped 0 bases from V and 3 bases from J, with 9 bases between. The CDR3 runs to 14 residues. Per the germline V gene, CDR1 is SGDLS and CDR2 is YYNGEE. As DNA, the CDR3 is TGTGCCAGCAGCGTAGCGTCTCACTACTATGGCTACACCTTC. This codes for CASSVASHYYGYTF.

This clone was detected only a few times. The chain links TRBV7-9 to TRBJ1-2, with D maybe TRBD1 (5 bases). Germline CDR1 reads SEHNR; CDR2 reads FQNEAQ (reference sequence). The CDR3 has 15 amino acids. V was shortened by 5 bases and J by 0 bases, with 13 bases between the two germline ends. In nucleotides, the CDR3 is TGTGCCAGCAGCCCTACAGGCCTCCCTAACTATGGCTACACCTTC. This gives the protein CASSPTGLPNYGYTF.

V is TRBV7-8 and J is TRBJ1-2, with unresolved D. The CDR3 is made up of 13 amino acids. V was pared by 5 bases and J by 4 bases, with 11 bases between. Germline CDR1 SGHVS, CDR2 FQNEAQ. For the CDR3, the DNA is TGTGCCAGCAGCCCGAGCCCAGGCTATGGCTACACCTTC. Its protein is CASSPSPGYGYTF.

The gene calls are TRBV27 and TRBJ2-3, with 8 bases identical to TRBD2. This CDR3 spans 19 amino acids. The V gene's germline CDR1 is MNHEY and CDR2 SMNVEV (reference sequence). V lost 3 bases and J lost 2; bases outside the gene matches: 16. The CDR3 protein is CASSFGMTSARSYTDTQYF. DNA for the CDR3: TGTGCCAGCAGTTTTGGCATGACTAGCGCCCGGAGTTACACAGATACGCAGTATTTT.

This rearrangement joins TRBV6-2 or TRBV6-3 to TRBJ2-3; 8 nucleotides agree with TRBD2. Losses at the gene ends were 6 bases for V and 5 bases for J; bases not matched to a gene: 13. Germline V gene data show CDR1 as MNHEY and CDR2 as SVGEGT. The CDR3 is made up of 16 amino acids. CDR3 nucleotides: TGTGCCAGCAGCTCTGGACTAGCCCAGTTTCAAGATACGCAGTATTTT. It specifies CASSSGLAQFQDTQYF.

This rearrangement joins TRBV27 to TRBJ2-7; 9 bases agree with TRBD2. The germline V gene has CDR1 MNHEY and CDR2 SMNVEV (reference sequence). Germline trimming cut 2 bases from V and 5 bases from J; bases unmatched to any gene: 1. This CDR3 is 13 amino acids long. The CDR3 sequence: CASSLAGGHEQYF. The CDR3 DNA follows: TGTGCCAGCAGTTTAGCGGGGGGGCACGAGCAGTACTTC.

This clone was picked up a small number of times. The V and J genes are TRBV4-3 and TRBJ2-4; unclear D gene. Trimming cost V 0 bases and J 6 bases, with 12 bases left between them. Looked up from germline, CDR1 is LGHNA and CDR2 is YSLEER. CDR3 length: 15 residues. The CDR3 sequence: CASSQDGLVRNIQYF. CDR3 in DNA: TGCGCCAGCAGCCAAGATGGGCTAGTAAGAAACATTCAGTACTTC.

Turning to this clone: The junction differs from germline at one of its ends, possibly a read error. The chain joins TRBV7-9 to TRBJ2-2, with unresolved D. CDR1 is SEHNR and CDR2 is FQNEAQ in the germline V gene (reference sequence). The CDR3 covers 15 residues. CDR3 sequence (DNA): TGTGCCCGCAGCTTAGGGTCAGGATCCACCGGGGAGCTGTTTTTT. Translating gives CARSLGSGSTGELFF.

This rearrangement joins TRBV7-2 to TRBJ2-5; 10 bases are shared with TRBD2. The length of the CDR3 is 17 residues. V trimming: 1 base; J trimming: 1 base; junction bases outside the gene matches: 6. CDR1 SGHTA and CDR2 FQGNSA come from the germline V gene. CDR3 in amino acids: CASSLVGSGRIQETQYF. The CDR3 DNA sequence: TGTGCCAGCAGCTTAGTCGGTAGCGGGAGGATCCAAGAGACCCAGTACTTC. Complete variable domain (other parts from reference TRBV7-2 and TRBJ2-5): GAGVSQSPSNKVTEKGKDVELRCDPISGHTALYWYRQSLGQGLEFLIYFQGNSAPDKSGLPSDRFSAERTGGSVSTLTIQRTQQEDSAVYLCASSLVGSGRIQETQYFGPGTRLLVL.

The rearrangement uses TRBV5-1 and TRBJ2-7; the D gene is possibly TRBD2 (5 bases). This CDR3 has 14 residues. Trimming cost V 0 bases and J 3 bases, with 10 bases left between them. CDR1 and CDR2 (germline): SGHRS, YFSETQ. The CDR3 protein is CASSLGSGIYEQYF. The CDR3 DNA sequence: TGCGCCAGCAGCTTGGGGTCCGGGATCTACGAGCAGTACTTC. The full variable domain, rest sourced from reference TRBV5-1 and TRBJ2-7, is KAGVTQTPRYLIKTRGQQVTLSCSPISGHRSVSWYQQTPGQGLQFLFEYFSETQRNKGNFPGRFSGRQFSNSRSEMNVSTLELGDSALYLCASSLGSGIYEQYFGPGTRLTVT.

This chain connects TRBV18 to TRBJ1-1, with TRBD1 identical over 10 bases. Trimming removed 4 bases from V and 5 bases from J; junction bases left unmatched: 7. The CDR3 contains 15 residues. Germline CDR1 KGHSH, CDR2 LQKENI. CDR3 amino acids: CASSRMTGGETEAFF. The CDR3 DNA reads TGTGCCAGCTCACGTATGACAGGGGGCGAGACTGAAGCTTTCTTT.